The rows below give T cell receptor beta chains drawn from one sample of a study of graft-versus-host responses after intestinal transplantation. The table came from immunoSEQ multiplex PCR; TCRdb's copy has only in-frame clones and leaves some out. The sample comprises 78,000 or so clones, about nine tenths of which are singletons, and 7.5% to 8.5% rests with the top ten. Their antigen targets remain unknown. This material consisted of unstimulated CD8+ T cells sorted from spleen or lymph node cells, taken before transplant. All receptors come from a human donor who was the organ donor for an intestinal transplant. CDR3s include the opening cysteine and the closing phenylalanine or tryptophan. Each record gives: J gene, D gene, clone size, V gene, CDR3 protein, CDR3 DNA. D genes are given only for firm matches. Part of the rows lack a size; the others show once, few, many or a class for expanded clones.

TRBJ2-2 . . TRBV25-1 CASSEYFRDTANTGELFF TGTGCCAGCAGTGAATATTTCCGGGACACCGCGAACACCGGGGAGCTGTTTTTT
TRBJ1-1 . . TRBV4-1 CASSSQGAEAFF TGCGCCAGCAGCTCCCAAGGCGCTGAAGCTTTCTTT
TRBJ1-2 . . TRBV5-4 CASSLDVGGDYGYTF TGTGCCAGCAGCTTGGACGTGGGGGGCGACTATGGCTACACCTTC
TRBJ1-1 . . TRBV19 CASRYGNTEAFF TGTGCCAGTAGGTATGGGAACACTGAGGCTTTCTTT
TRBJ2-1 TRBD2 . TRBV4-1 CASSHGDTSGVVEQFF TGCGCCAGCAGCCACGGAGATACTAGCGGGGTAGTTGAGCAGTTCTTC
TRBJ2-3 . . TRBV28 CASSLSGTDTQYF TGTGCCAGCAGTTTGTCGGGGACAGATACGCAGTATTTT
TRBJ1-1 . . TRBV9 CASSVVEGRTEAFF TGTGCCAGCAGCGTAGTTGAGGGGCGGACTGAAGCTTTCTTT
TRBJ2-3 TRBD2 . TRBV2 CATLGGAGHTDTQYF TGTGCCACCTTGGGAGGGGCAGGGCACACAGATACGCAGTATTTT
TRBJ1-5 . . TRBV6-1 CASSAQTPGNQPQHF TGTGCCAGCAGTGCCCAGACCCCGGGAAATCAGCCCCAGCATTTT
TRBJ1-2 . . TRBV6-5 CASSPGGIYGYTF TGTGCCAGCAGCCCGGGGGGCATCTATGGCTACACCTTC
TRBJ1-1 . . TRBV10-3 CAISESDTEAFF TGTGCCATCAGTGAGTCAGACACAGAAGCTTTCTTT
TRBJ2-6 TRBD1 . TRBV29-1 CSVHSPGQGAGANVLTF TGCAGCGTTCACTCTCCGGGACAGGGGGCTGGGGCCAACGTCCTGACTTTC
TRBJ2-3 TRBD2 . TRBV6-4 CASSEGSGGADTQYF TGTGCCAGCTCCGAGGGCTCCGGGGGGGCAGATACGCAGTATTTT
TRBJ2-1 . once TRBV30 CAWKVGFEQFF TGTGCCTGGAAGGTGGGGTTTGAGCAGTTCTTC
TRBJ2-6 TRBD1 . TRBV7-9 CASSLRQGSGANVLTF TGTGCCAGCAGCTTAAGACAGGGCTCTGGGGCCAACGTCCTGACTTTC
TRBJ1-6 . . TRBV19 CASSIGTEDSPLHF TGTGCCAGTAGTATAGGGACAGAAGATTCACCCCTCCACTTT
TRBJ2-6 . . TRBV28 CASSRTLFPVSSGANVLTF TGTGCCAGCAGTCGGACCCTTTTCCCGGTTTCATCTGGGGCCAACGTCCTGACTTTC
TRBJ1-1 . . TRBV5-1 CASSAGTPYTEAFF TGCGCCAGCAGCGCCGGGACACCCTACACTGAAGCTTTCTTT
TRBJ2-7 . once TRBV6-6 CASRPDSKSYEQYF TGTGCCAGCAGACCGGACAGTAAGTCCTACGAGCAGTACTTC
TRBJ1-1 . . TRBV6-5 CASSPLQGIGTEAFF TGTGCCAGCTCCCCCCTACAGGGCATAGGAACTGAAGCTTTCTTT
TRBJ2-7 TRBD2 . TRBV6-6 CASSYSGGSYEQYF TGTGCCAGCAGTTACTCCGGGGGGTCCTACGAGCAGTACTTC
TRBJ1-6 . . TRBV9 CASSVIAGNSPLHF TGTGCCAGCAGCGTAATCGCGGGAAATTCACCCCTCCACTTT
TRBJ2-1 . . TRBV5-4 CASSFGDEQFF TGTGCCAGCAGCTTTGGGGATGAGCAGTTCTTC
TRBJ1-1 . . TRBV4-1 CASAPQQWGNTEAFF TGCGCCAGCGCCCCCCAACAGTGGGGGAACACTGAAGCTTTCTTT
TRBJ2-7 . . TRBV2 CASSEASRPVSYEQYF TGTGCCAGCAGTGAAGCCTCTCGACCAGTATCCTACGAGCAGTACTTC
TRBJ1-5 . once TRBV28 CASHEVGSNQPQHF TGTGCCAGTCACGAAGTTGGGAGCAATCAGCCCCAGCATTTT
TRBJ2-3 TRBD2 . TRBV2 CASFGVSGGGTQYF TGTGCCAGCTTTGGGGTATCCGGGGGAGGGACGCAGTATTTT
TRBJ1-5 TRBD1 . TRBV7-8 CASTWGGQGGGDSNQPQHF TGTGCCAGCACCTGGGGCGGACAGGGGGGGGGTGATAGCAATCAGCCCCAGCATTTT
TRBJ2-7 . . TRBV2 CASSPNYEQYF TGTGCCAGCAGCCCTAACTACGAGCAGTACTTC
TRBJ2-2 TRBD2 . TRBV4-2 CASSQIAGPNTGELFF TGTGCCAGCAGCCAAATAGCGGGACCGAACACCGGGGAGCTGTTTTTT
TRBJ2-1 . . TRBV9 CASSVVGSLYNEQFF TGTGCCAGCAGCGTAGTGGGCAGTCTCTACAATGAGCAGTTCTTC
TRBJ2-1 . . TRBV6-5 CASSYAKGNEQFF TGTGCCAGCAGTTACGCGAAGGGCAATGAGCAGTTCTTC
TRBJ2-7 TRBD1 . TRBV27 CASSEGTGQRSEQYF TGTGCCAGCAGTGAAGGGACAGGCCAAAGGAGCGAGCAGTACTTC
TRBJ2-7 . . TRBV25-1 CASSFRGGSYEQYF TGTGCCAGCAGCTTCAGGGGAGGCTCCTACGAGCAGTACTTC
TRBJ2-3 . . TRBV11-2 CASSLSTDTQYF TGTGCCAGCAGCTTATCGACAGATACGCAGTATTTT
TRBJ2-7 . . TRBV4-1 CASSQDKGLFSRYEQYF TGCGCCAGCAGCCAAGATAAAGGTTTATTTAGTCGCTACGAGCAGTACTTC
TRBJ2-1 . once TRBV21-1 CASSKARLRGYNEQFF TGTGCCAGCAGCAAAGCCAGACTGAGAGGGTACAATGAGCAGTTCTTC
TRBJ1-5 TRBD1 . TRBV27 CASSLGQGGQPQHF TGTGCCAGCAGTTTGGGACAGGGAGGTCAGCCCCAGCATTTT
TRBJ1-5 . . TRBV10-3 CAISERTRGGQPQHF TGTGCCATCAGCGAACGGACACGGGGGGGTCAGCCCCAGCATTTT
TRBJ1-2 . . TRBV28 CASLRDTLYGYTF TGTGCCAGCCTCCGGGACACCCTCTATGGCTACACCTTC
TRBJ2-1 TRBD1 . TRBV19 CASSSRQGAYNEQFF TGTGCCAGTAGTTCCCGACAGGGAGCCTACAATGAGCAGTTCTTC
TRBJ2-3 TRBD1 . TRBV4-1 CASSQPRDRDDPDTQYF TGCGCCAGCAGCCAACCGCGGGACAGGGATGACCCAGATACGCAGTATTTT
TRBJ2-7 TRBD2 . TRBV5-1 CASSFPSGGEQYF TGCGCCAGCAGCTTCCCTTCGGGGGGCGAGCAGTACTTC
TRBJ1-1 . . TRBV7-6 CASSLEWDTNTEAFF TGTGCCAGCAGCTTAGAATGGGACACAAACACTGAAGCTTTCTTT
TRBJ2-3 TRBD2 . TRBV5-1 CASSLVALAGGLTDTQYF TGCGCCAGCAGCTTGGTGGCACTAGCGGGGGGGCTCACAGATACGCAGTATTTT
TRBJ1-6 . . TRBV6-5 CASRETGGVFSPLHF TGTGCCAGCAGGGAAACAGGAGGGGTATTTTCACCCCTCCACTTT
TRBJ2-7 TRBD2 . TRBV13 CASSLSGGTTYEQYF TGTGCCAGCAGCTTATCGGGGGGGACTACCTACGAGCAGTACTTC
TRBJ2-1 . . TRBV6-5 CASSYTQVSSYNEQFF TGTGCCAGCAGTTACACACAGGTTAGCTCCTACAATGAGCAGTTCTTC
TRBJ1-3 . . TRBV4-1 CASSQDQRSGNTIYF TGCGCCAGCAGCCAAGATCAGCGCTCTGGAAACACCATATATTTT
TRBJ2-1 TRBD2 few TRBV6-4 CASSDSSSGGDEQFF TGTGCCAGCAGTGACTCGTCTAGCGGGGGCGATGAGCAGTTCTTC
TRBJ2-5 . . TRBV5-4 CASSSQTGPGETQYF TGTGCCAGCAGCTCACAGACAGGCCCAGGGGAGACCCAGTACTTC